The next 30 T cell receptor beta chains were all read from a single sample in a study of metastatic and nonmetastatic thyroid tumors. TCRdb re-clonotyped the PCR reads through MiXCR. Among 45,000 to 50,000 clones, around 25% were seen once, and the ten largest hold around 3.5%. Thyroid surgery took place with no prior treatment in any patient. The sequenced material came from blood. The receptors originated from a male donor with papillary thyroid cancer or a benign thyroid nodule (not recorded which). Some clones in this sample may be carry-over from other donors' samples.

There are many counts of this clone. The V gene is TRBV7-3, the J gene TRBJ2-1; 10 bases are shared with TRBD2. The CDR3 length is 15 residues. Germline values: CDR1 SGHTA, CDR2 FQGTGA. V dropped 6 bases and J dropped 8; count of bases not matched to a gene: 10. DNA for the CDR3: TGTGCCAGCAGTCCCAGCGGGAGGGCCTGGGATGAGCAGTTCTTC. Translation: CASSPSGRAWDEQFF.

This clone showed up many times. V is TRBV5-1 and J is TRBJ2-3; 7 bases line up with TRBD1. Germline CDR1 reads SGHRS; CDR2 reads YFSETQ. The CDR3 totals 16 residues. The V gene end was trimmed by 2 bases and the J gene end by 0 bases; junction bases not matched to a gene: 6. In DNA form, the CDR3 reads TGCGCCAGCAGCTTTGGGACAGTCTCTAGCACAGATACGCAGTATTTT. Protein: CASSFGTVSSTDTQYF.

This sequence joins TRBV6-1 and TRBJ2-7; 10 bases map to TRBD2. Germline V gene lookup returns CDR1 MNHNS and CDR2 SASEGT. The CDR3 runs to 13 residues. V shed 6 bases and J 3 bases; nucleotides not matched to a gene: 2. The DNA of the CDR3 is TGTGCCAGCAGGTGGACTAGCGGCTACGAGCAGTACTTC. Translation: CASRWTSGYEQYF.

This rearrangement joins TRBV11-2 to TRBJ1-2; TRBD1 matches at 12 bases. This CDR3 is built from 19 residues. V was clipped by 5 bases and J by 0 bases; unmatched bases: 13. Germline loops: CDR1 SGHAT, CDR2 FQNNGV. The CDR3 DNA follows: TGTGCCAGCAGCCCCCGACGGGGACAGGGGGCAGGAGCTAACTATGGCTACACCTTC. It codes for CASSPRRGQGAGANYGYTF.

In its sample, this clone is medium-sized (0.01 to 0.1%). Other DNA sequences within the sample encode an identical CDR3. The chain couples TRBV13 to TRBJ2-7; a weak D match, TRBD2 (5 bases). Germline V gene lookup returns CDR1 PRHDT and CDR2 FYEKMQ (reference sequence). V lost 0 bases, J lost 6 bases, and 9 bases lay in between. The CDR3 covers 13 residues. The CDR3 nucleotides are TGTGCCAGCAGCTTAGGCCTCCGGGGCGAGCAGTACTTC. Translated: CASSLGLRGEQYF.

The V call is TRBV5-1, the J call TRBJ2-7; perhaps TRBD1 as D (6 bases). Trimming left V 0 bases short and J 3 bases short, with 13 bases between. The CDR3 has 15 amino acids. The germline V gene has CDR1 SGHRS and CDR2 YFSETQ. In nucleotides, the CDR3 is TGCGCCAGCAGCTTGGGTGCCGGGACACACTACGAGCAGTACTTC. Its translation is CASSLGAGTHYEQYF.

The rearrangement uses TRBV11-2 and TRBJ2-7; 10 bases agree with TRBD2. This CDR3 has 19 amino acids. CDR1 and CDR2 from the germline V gene are SGHAT and FQNNGV. Trimming at V came to 1 base and at J to 1 base, leaving 13 bases not matched to a gene. The CDR3, as DNA: TGTGCCAGCAGCTTAGTTCGGTTGTCTCCTAGCGGGAGTTCCTACGAGCAGTACTTC. Translation gives CASSLVRLSPSGSSYEQYF.

This clone was seen a handful of times. The chain joins TRBV19 to TRBJ2-1; 7 bases align to TRBD1. The CDR3 runs 15 residues. V lost 2 bases and J lost 0; bases outside the gene matches: 1. Looked up from germline, CDR1 is LNHDA and CDR2 is SQIVND (reference sequence). CDR3 in DNA: TGTGCCAGTAGTATATCAGGGGGCTCCTACAATGAGCAGTTCTTC. Its protein is CASSISGGSYNEQFF.

The chain combines TRBV5-6 with TRBJ2-1; 12 bases agree with TRBD2. V lost 3 bases, J lost 6 bases, and 4 bases stayed unmatched. The CDR3 consists of 15 residues. Germline V CDR1 and CDR2: SGHDT, YYEEEE. CDR3 loop: CASSYTSGRINEQFF. CDR3 sequence (DNA): TGTGCCAGCAGCTACACTAGCGGGAGGATCAATGAGCAGTTCTTC. Using reference TRBV5-6 and TRBJ2-1 for the parts outside the CDR3, the full variable domain is DAGVTQSPTHLIKTRGQQVTLRCSPKSGHDTVSWYQQALGQGPQFIFQYYEEEERQRGNFPDRFSGHQFPNYSSELNVNALLLGDSALYLCASSYTSGRINEQFFGPGTRLTVL.

This chain links TRBV11-2 with TRBJ2-1, with 9 positions matching TRBD2. CDR1 and CDR2 (germline): SGHAT, FQNNGV. Unmatched junction bases numbered 8, after V lost 5 bases and J lost 6 bases. The CDR3 is 15 residues long. CDR3 amino acids: CASSASGRNSNEQFF. CDR3 DNA sequence: TGTGCCAGCAGCGCGAGCGGGAGGAATAGCAATGAGCAGTTCTTC.

This clone was picked up a small number of times. The genes are TRBV28 and TRBJ1-1, with D possibly TRBD1 on 5 matching bases. Germline CDR1 is MDHEN and CDR2 is SYDVKM. The V and J ends lost 4 bases and 0 bases respectively, with 12 bases between them. This CDR3 has 15 residues. The CDR3 spells CASSSYRFMNTEAFF. CDR3 in DNA: TGTGCCAGCAGTTCCTACAGGTTCATGAACACTGAAGCTTTCTTT.

As to this clone: Given a much more abundant clone one base away, this may be a read error. The chain joins TRBV9 to TRBJ2-1; weak D call: TRBD2 (5 bases). The CDR3 loop spans 16 amino acids. V gave up 3 bases and J gave up 0 bases, with 13 bases separating them. The germline gives CDR1 SGDLS, CDR2 YYNGEE. DNA for the CDR3: TGTGCCAGCAGCGCCAGAGGGCTAAGCTCCTACAATGAGCAGTTCTTC. Encoded protein: CASSARGLSSYNEQFF.

CDR3 region: CASRSTGAPNTEAFF. The CDR3 nucleotides are TGTGCCAGCAGATCCACAGGGGCCCCGAACACTGAAGCTTTCTTT. This chain joins TRBV5-6 and TRBJ1-1, with 7 bases matching TRBD1. The CDR3 contains 15 residues. CDR1 and CDR2 from the germline V gene are SGHDT and YYEEEE. The trim removed 5 bases at V and 1 base at J, leaving 8 bases unmatched.

This clone came up a few times. The V call is TRBV19, the J call TRBJ1-4; 8 bases map to TRBD1. Germline lookup yields CDR1 LNHDA and CDR2 SQIVND (reference sequence). This CDR3 is built from 13 residues. V was pared by 5 bases and J by 8 bases, with 4 bases of the junction left unmatched. This CDR3 reads CASSRQGWEKLFF. As DNA, the CDR3 is TGTGCCAGTAGTCGACAGGGGTGGGAAAAACTGTTTTTT.

Judged by abundance, this clone is medium-sized. This rearrangement joins TRBV6-5 to TRBJ2-5; 7 bases are a match to TRBD2. Losses at the gene ends were 0 bases for V and 4 bases for J; bases not matched to a gene: 8. Germline-derived CDR1 and CDR2 are MNHEY and SVGAGI. This CDR3 is built from 16 residues. The CDR3 spells CASSYSGEGRRETQYF. CDR3 DNA sequence: TGTGCCAGCAGTTACTCGGGGGAGGGCCGGCGAGAGACCCAGTACTTC.

This clone turned up a few times. The J gene is TRBJ2-1, the V gene TRBV12-3 or TRBV12-4; D not certain. V was trimmed by 7 bases and J by 0 bases, leaving 7 bases between them. This CDR3 spans 13 amino acids. The CDR3 region is CASMTSSYNEQFF. The DNA for the CDR3 is TGTGCCAGCATGACGAGCTCCTACAATGAGCAGTTCTTC.

V and J are TRBV4-1 and TRBJ2-7, with D possibly TRBD2 on 6 matching bases. V lost 1 base, J lost 0 bases, and 10 bases lay in between. The V gene's germline CDR1 is MGHRA and CDR2 YSYEKL. The CDR3 has 15 residues. CDR3 residues: CASSQGEDTSYEQYF. CDR3 DNA: TGCGCCAGCAGCCAAGGGGAGGACACCTCCTACGAGCAGTACTTC.

This clone was recorded at least ten times. The chain links TRBV24-1 to TRBJ1-4; TRBD1 agrees at 12 bases. The CDR3 is made up of 21 amino acids. V was clipped by 6 bases and J by 4 bases; unmatched bases: 20. Germline CDR1 is KGHDR and CDR2 is SFDVKD. The CDR3 region is CATSCNDNPGQGAPDNEKLFF. In nucleotides, the CDR3 is TGTGCCACCAGTTGCAACGACAATCCGGGACAGGGGGCGCCTGATAATGAAAAACTGTTTTTT.

In this sample, this clone turned up a few times. The chain combines TRBV20-1 with TRBJ2-6, with D tentatively TRBD1 or TRBD2 (5 bases each). V lost 0 bases and J lost 2, with 11 bases in between. The V gene's germline CDR1 is DFQATT and CDR2 SNEGSKA (reference sequence). The CDR3 extends over 16 amino acids. CDR3 sequence reads: CSARERGVPGANVLTF. CDR3 DNA: TGCAGTGCTAGAGAGAGAGGGGTACCTGGGGCCAACGTCCTGACTTTC.

This clone was detected only a few times. This chain joins TRBV20-1 and TRBJ1-3, with a tentative D call TRBD1 (6 bases). The CDR3 runs 13 residues. Germline V gene lookup returns CDR1 DFQATT and CDR2 SNEGSKA (reference sequence). Trimming removed 4 bases from V and 4 bases from J, with 11 bases in between. CDR3 sequence (DNA): TGCAGTGCTATTCAGGGGCTGGGAAACACCATATATTTT. Its translation is CSAIQGLGNTIYF.

The sample holds many counts of this clone. DNA for the CDR3: TGTGCCAGCAGCTTAGAGATAGCGGGCCCCTCCGAGCAGTACTTC. It yields the protein CASSLEIAGPSEQYF. The chain uses TRBV7-6 and TRBJ2-7; TRBD2 aligns across 7 bases. This CDR3 has 15 amino acids. Trimming removed 1 base from V and 6 bases from J; junction bases left unmatched: 9. Germline V gives CDR1 SGHVS, CDR2 FNYEAQ.

This clone counts as medium-sized. The chain links TRBV28 to TRBJ2-7, with TRBD1 matching over 8 bases. CDR1 is MDHEN and CDR2 is SYDVKM in the germline V gene. The CDR3 is made up of 15 amino acids. Germline trimming cut 11 bases from V and 7 bases from J; bases unmatched to any gene: 19. CDR3 loop: CAGGHNGQGPREQYF. DNA of the CDR3: TGTGCCGGGGGCCATAATGGACAGGGCCCTCGGGAGCAGTACTTC.

This clone was found a few times. V and J are TRBV15 and TRBJ2-7, with 9 bases that match TRBD2. The CDR3 is 17 amino acids. After removal of 0 bases from V and 4 bases from J, the junction contained 10 bases not matched to a gene. Germline V gene lookup returns CDR1 LNHNV and CDR2 YYDKDF (reference sequence). CDR3: CATSRDFSTSGLYEQYF. Written as DNA, the CDR3 is TGTGCCACCAGCAGAGATTTCAGTACTAGCGGGCTATACGAGCAGTACTTC.

In its sample, this clone was seen many times. The chain uses TRBV28 and TRBJ1-4; 9 nucleotides agree with TRBD1. Germline V gene lookup returns CDR1 MDHEN and CDR2 SYDVKM. CDR3 length equals 14 residues. The ends lost 6 bases at V and 7 bases at J; junction bases unmatched: 6. CDR3 bases: TGTGCCAGCAGACAGGGGGCGCTGAGTGAAAAACTGTTTTTT. This gives the protein CASRQGALSEKLFF.

As concerns this clone: A much larger clone lies one base from this, so it may be a read error. The sample contains more than one DNA sequence encoding this CDR3. The gene calls are TRBV20-1 and TRBJ2-3, with 12 nucleotides matching TRBD2. This CDR3 comprises 16 residues. CDR1 and CDR2 from the germline V gene are DFQATT and SNEGSKA (reference sequence). This CDR3 reads CSATGLAGPLGDTQYF. CDR3 coding DNA: TGCAGTGCCACAGGACTAGCGGGACCTTTGGGAGATACGCAATATTTT.

This clone occurred many times. This chain uses TRBV4-1 with TRBJ2-6; no definite D call. The germline V gene has CDR1 MGHRA and CDR2 YSYEKL. CDR3 length: 14 amino acids. V lost 3 bases and J 2 bases, leaving 5 bases between the germline ends. The CDR3 DNA reads TGCGCCAGCAGCCAGGATGCTGGGGCCAACGTCCTGACTTTC. This encodes CASSQDAGANVLTF.

About this clone: One base away lies a much larger clone, so this may be a sequencing read error. Other DNA sequences in the sample encode the same CDR3. The chain combines TRBV5-5 with TRBJ1-5; TRBD1 agrees at 9 bases. The CDR3 covers 16 residues. Germline-derived CDR1 and CDR2 are SGHKS and YYEKEE (reference sequence). The CDR3 is CASSRDRANSNQPQHF. Here the CDR3 DNA reads TGTGCTAGCAGCCGGGACAGGGCAAATAGCAATCAGCCCCAGCATTTT.

This clone was picked up one time. The V and J genes are TRBV20-1 and TRBJ1-1; D gene ambiguous. The germline CDR1 and CDR2 sequences are DFQATT and SNEGSKA (reference sequence). The CDR3 is 14 amino acids. Trimming took 0 bases from V and 1 from J, leaving 9 bases between them. The chain's CDR3 is CSARDQMGNTEAFF. The CDR3 coding sequence is TGCAGTGCTAGAGATCAGATGGGGAACACTGAAGCTTTCTTT.

This clone has a count of ten or more. The rearrangement links TRBV18 to TRBJ2-7; 9 bases align to TRBD1. CDR3 length: 16 residues. Germline V gene lookup returns CDR1 KGHSH and CDR2 LQKENI. V lost 3 bases and J lost 9; bases outside the gene matches: 15. The CDR3: CASSPPTGQGSSPQYF. In DNA, the CDR3 is TGTGCCAGCTCACCGCCGACTGGACAGGGGTCGTCTCCGCAGTACTTC.

This clone has at least ten counts. This sequence joins TRBV6-1 and TRBJ2-7; a weak D match, TRBD2 (5 bases). This CDR3 is built from 12 residues. CDR1 is MNHNS and CDR2 is SASEGT in the germline V gene. The V end was cut by 6 bases, the J end by 6 bases, with 12 bases between. The CDR3 protein is CASRTTEAEQYF. The CDR3, as DNA: TGTGCCAGCAGAACCACGGAGGCCGAGCAGTACTTC.